Listed below are T cell receptor beta chains from one sample, sequenced in a study of PD-L1 blockade in urothelial cancer. Assay: immunoSEQ multiplex PCR; the TCRdb copy retains only in-frame clones and omits some. Of tens of thousands of clones listed, roughly 87% were seen once; the top ten hold around 3.7%. This material consisted of PBMCs, taken around atezolizumab (anti-PD-L1) treatment. The receptors derive from a man in his 70s with urothelial cancer. Both conserved end residues are trimmed from each CDR3. The order of the fields is clone size, J gene, V gene, CDR3 protein. The size entry is marked missing in some rows and otherwise reads once, few, many or a size class.

clone_size: few
j_call: TRBJ2-7
v_call: TRBV28
cdr3_aa: ASRGLVREQY

clone_size: .
j_call: TRBJ2-2
v_call: TRBV11-2
cdr3_aa: ASSLETGSNTGELF

clone_size: .
j_call: TRBJ1-2
v_call: TRBV19
cdr3_aa: ASSVGTGSNYGYT

clone_size: .
j_call: TRBJ1-4
v_call: TRBV5-1
cdr3_aa: ASSPVGSTNEKLF

clone_size: .
j_call: TRBJ1-2
v_call: TRBV12-5
cdr3_aa: ASGFGGGGDGYT

clone_size: .
j_call: TRBJ1-4
v_call: TRBV7-4
cdr3_aa: ASSTTHRGPNEKLF

clone_size: .
j_call: TRBJ2-2
v_call: TRBV4-3
cdr3_aa: ASSQDKGGWNTGELF

clone_size: .
j_call: TRBJ1-1
v_call: TRBV6-1
cdr3_aa: AITTGIGTEAF

clone_size: .
j_call: TRBJ2-2
v_call: TRBV21-1
cdr3_aa: ASSTGTGLNTGELF

clone_size: .
j_call: TRBJ2-2
v_call: TRBV5-1
cdr3_aa: ASSPFYNGELF

clone_size: .
j_call: TRBJ2-3
v_call: TRBV7-3
cdr3_aa: ASSLGVSITDTQY

clone_size: .
j_call: TRBJ2-7
v_call: TRBV10-3
cdr3_aa: AISRDREYEQY

clone_size: .
j_call: TRBJ2-1
v_call: TRBV7-9
cdr3_aa: ASSSGAGEQF

clone_size: .
j_call: TRBJ2-6
v_call: TRBV6-1
cdr3_aa: ASADSGANVLT

clone_size: .
j_call: TRBJ1-2
v_call: TRBV15
cdr3_aa: ATSVDSINYGYT

clone_size: .
j_call: TRBJ1-6
v_call: TRBV18
cdr3_aa: ASSDRESYNSPLH

clone_size: .
j_call: TRBJ2-7
v_call: TRBV2
cdr3_aa: ASALPLRTSGTSLGYEQY

clone_size: once
j_call: TRBJ1-4
v_call: TRBV18
cdr3_aa: ASSLQNEKLF

clone_size: .
j_call: TRBJ2-2
v_call: TRBV6-1
cdr3_aa: ASSGSTPGTGELF

clone_size: .
j_call: TRBJ2-2
v_call: TRBV5-1
cdr3_aa: ASSRTSGSSDGELF

clone_size: .
j_call: TRBJ2-3
v_call: TRBV4-1
cdr3_aa: ASSQELAGGLSTDTQY

clone_size: .
j_call: TRBJ1-1
v_call: TRBV4-2
cdr3_aa: ASSRDRFMNTEAF

clone_size: medium-sized
j_call: TRBJ1-2
v_call: TRBV6-5
cdr3_aa: ASNKGRGNYGYT

clone_size: .
j_call: TRBJ2-7
v_call: TRBV7-3
cdr3_aa: ASSSTGSEQY

clone_size: once
j_call: TRBJ2-7
v_call: TRBV7-3
cdr3_aa: ASSLRGEGSYEQY

clone_size: .
j_call: TRBJ2-3
v_call: TRBV6-5
cdr3_aa: ASSSRTSGSGDTQY

clone_size: .
j_call: TRBJ2-1
v_call: TRBV30
cdr3_aa: AWTPSGEQF

clone_size: once
j_call: TRBJ2-5
v_call: TRBV5-1
cdr3_aa: ASSLSPGETQY

clone_size: .
j_call: TRBJ2-2
v_call: TRBV28
cdr3_aa: ASWGYTGELF

clone_size: once
j_call: TRBJ2-1
v_call: TRBV7-8
cdr3_aa: ASSKGLAEGDEQF

clone_size: .
j_call: TRBJ2-1
v_call: TRBV10-3
cdr3_aa: AISERSSGYYNEQF

clone_size: .
j_call: TRBJ2-1
v_call: TRBV7-2
cdr3_aa: ASSFSWSSYNEQF

clone_size: .
j_call: TRBJ1-1
v_call: TRBV18
cdr3_aa: ASSPREVTEAF

clone_size: .
j_call: TRBJ2-7
v_call: TRBV7-6
cdr3_aa: ASSLGGGTRGEQY

clone_size: few
j_call: TRBJ1-1
v_call: TRBV5-4
cdr3_aa: ASSLGQGGTEAF

clone_size: .
j_call: TRBJ2-2
v_call: TRBV19
cdr3_aa: ASSIPPTENTGELF

clone_size: .
j_call: TRBJ2-7
v_call: TRBV21-1
cdr3_aa: ASSKGGGPYEQY

clone_size: once
j_call: TRBJ2-1
v_call: TRBV7-2
cdr3_aa: ASSLRTGLNEQF

clone_size: .
j_call: TRBJ1-2
v_call: TRBV9
cdr3_aa: ASSVGGLNYGYT

clone_size: .
j_call: TRBJ1-1
v_call: TRBV9
cdr3_aa: ASSLPGFEAF

clone_size: .
j_call: TRBJ1-3
v_call: TRBV10-3
cdr3_aa: AITQVSGNTIY

clone_size: once
j_call: TRBJ2-1
v_call: TRBV19
cdr3_aa: ASSQYNEQF

clone_size: .
j_call: TRBJ2-1
v_call: TRBV4-3
cdr3_aa: ASSRNRGNEQF

clone_size: .
j_call: TRBJ2-5
v_call: TRBV7-8
cdr3_aa: ASSLSLSGETQY

clone_size: .
j_call: TRBJ2-7
v_call: TRBV5-4
cdr3_aa: ASSLALVGEQY

clone_size: .
j_call: TRBJ2-7
v_call: TRBV5-1
cdr3_aa: ASSFGTSGEQY

clone_size: .
j_call: TRBJ2-7
v_call: TRBV29-1
cdr3_aa: SVWTSSYEQY

clone_size: .
j_call: TRBJ2-7
v_call: TRBV5-4
cdr3_aa: ASSLQGSYEQY

clone_size: .
j_call: TRBJ1-6
v_call: TRBV4-2
cdr3_aa: ASSRQGENSPLH

clone_size: .
j_call: TRBJ2-6
v_call: TRBV30
cdr3_aa: ACNPRGPASGANVLT

clone_size: .
j_call: TRBJ2-1
v_call: TRBV7-9
cdr3_aa: ASSSGTLYNEQF

clone_size: .
j_call: TRBJ2-5
v_call: TRBV5-4
cdr3_aa: ASSPGLAGLETQY

clone_size: .
j_call: TRBJ2-1
v_call: TRBV7-2
cdr3_aa: ASSLTGGPDEQF

clone_size: few
j_call: TRBJ2-1
v_call: TRBV10-3
cdr3_aa: AISETGDLGQF

clone_size: .
j_call: TRBJ2-7
v_call: TRBV19
cdr3_aa: ASSIEVGRYEQY

clone_size: .
j_call: TRBJ1-1
v_call: TRBV6-1
cdr3_aa: ASSSQGINTEAF

clone_size: .
j_call: TRBJ1-1
v_call: TRBV16
cdr3_aa: ASSQSAGLYTEAF

clone_size: .
j_call: TRBJ1-1
v_call: TRBV5-1
cdr3_aa: ASRPPNGISQQAF

clone_size: .
j_call: TRBJ2-3
v_call: TRBV9
cdr3_aa: ASSVGPQGLAGDTQY